These 10 T cell receptor beta chains originate from one sample sequenced in a study of identifying expanded T cells in peripheral blood. The data were produced by immunoSEQ multiplex PCR, yet TCRdb's version contains in-frame clones alone and is incomplete. The sample carries around 85,000 clones, 88% recorded once. The material sequenced was blood. Source of these receptors: a person aged 18 to 70 in good health.

J is TRBJ1-2 and V is TRBV6-5, with 8 nucleotides matching TRBD1. The germline V gene has CDR1 MNHEY and CDR2 SVGAGI. After removal of 0 bases from V and 4 bases from J, the junction contained 7 bases not matched to a gene. The CDR3 loop spans 16 amino acids. CDR3 amino acids: CASSYSSAGGSYGYTF. In nucleotides, the CDR3 is TGTGCCAGCAGTTACTCGAGTGCAGGGGGCAGCTATGGCTACACCTTC.

Written as DNA, the CDR3 is TGTGCCAGCAGCTTAGACCGGCGACTTCGGATTCAGTACTTC. Its translation: CASSLDRRLRIQYF. V usage is TRBV7-2 and J usage is TRBJ2-4; D not resolved. The V and J ends lost 1 base and 10 bases respectively, with 14 bases between them. In germline, CDR1 is SGHTA, CDR2 FQGNSA. This CDR3 has 14 amino acids.

V usage is TRBV10-3 and J usage is TRBJ1-1; D is unresolved. The germline gives CDR1 ENHRY, CDR2 SYGVKD. The CDR3 totals 11 residues. Trimming stripped 11 bases from V and 3 bases from J, with 10 bases between. The CDR3 protein is CAAGSHTEAFF. As DNA, the CDR3 is TGTGCCGCCGGTTCGCACACTGAAGCTTTCTTT.

This rearrangement joins TRBV28 to TRBJ1-4; 8 bases align to TRBD1. Trimming at V came to 3 bases and at J to 6 bases, leaving 12 bases not matched to a gene. The germline V gene encodes CDR1 MDHEN and CDR2 SYDVKM. CDR3 length: 17 amino acids. In DNA form, the CDR3 reads TGTGCCAGCAGTTTTGGATTACTGGGACAGGTTCATGAAAAACTGTTTTTT. Its protein is CASSFGLLGQVHEKLFF. The full variable domain, with the rest looked up from reference TRBV28 and TRBJ1-4, is DVKVTQSSRYLVKRTGEKVFLECVQDMDHENMFWYRQDPGLGLRLIYFSYDVKMKEKGDIPEGYSVSREKKERFSLILESASTNQTSMYLCASSFGLLGQVHEKLFFGSGTQLSVL.

The chain uses TRBV4-3 and TRBJ2-3; 9 bases match TRBD1. The CDR3 has 17 residues. V dropped 0 bases and J dropped 1; count of bases not matched to a gene: 5. The germline V gene encodes CDR1 LGHNA and CDR2 YSLEER. CDR3 loop: CASSQDRNRGRTDTQYF. In DNA, the CDR3 is TGCGCCAGCAGCCAAGACCGCAACAGGGGGCGCACAGATACGCAGTATTTT.

The rearrangement uses TRBV5-1 and TRBJ2-2; tentatively, D is TRBD1 or TRBD2 (6 bases each). The length of the CDR3 is 15 residues. CDR1 is SGHRS, CDR2 YFSETQ, per germline. Trimming stripped 5 bases from V and 3 bases from J, with 14 bases between. CDR3 loop: CASSFGGAHTGELFF. The DNA for the CDR3 is TGCGCCAGCAGTTTCGGGGGCGCCCACACCGGGGAGCTGTTTTTT.

The chain is built from TRBV6-1 and TRBJ1-3; no firm D call. Per germline, CDR1 MNHNS and CDR2 SASEGT. Trimming stripped 2 bases from V and 4 bases from J, with 15 bases between. CDR3 length equals 16 residues. The CDR3 loop is CASSERGVLRGNTIYF. The CDR3 bases are TGTGCCAGCAGTGAACGAGGAGTGTTACGGGGAAACACCATATATTTT.

V usage is TRBV21-1 and J usage is TRBJ1-6; the tabulated D call, TRBD1, remains unverified against the DNA. TRBV21-1 is a documented pseudogene. CDR3 length: 12 residues. The CDR3 region is CASRDRDATLHF. CDR3 DNA sequence: TGTGCCAGCAGGGACAGGGACGCAACCCTCCACTTT.

The V gene is TRBV7-8, the J gene TRBJ1-3; D is unresolved. V was clipped by 0 bases and J by 4 bases, with 19 bases between them. Germline-derived CDR1 and CDR2 are SGHVS and FQNEAQ. The CDR3 sequence is 18 residues long. The DNA for the CDR3 is TGTGCCAGCAGCTTAGCGGTGAGACGGGGTTCGAGAGGAAACACCATATATTTT. It is translated as CASSLAVRRGSRGNTIYF.

The chain is built from TRBV15 and TRBJ2-2, with D tentatively TRBD1 (6 bases). This CDR3 region has 15 residues. Looked up from germline, CDR1 is LNHNV and CDR2 is YYDKDF (reference sequence). The V and J ends lost 5 bases and 2 bases respectively, with 12 bases between them. In DNA form, the CDR3 reads TGTGCCACCAGCGCCGGACAGATAAACACCGGGGAGCTGTTTTTT. Amino acid sequence: CATSAGQINTGELFF.